These T cell receptor beta chains were read from a single sample in a study of cytomegalovirus exposure and HLA in healthy donors. The data were produced by immunoSEQ multiplex PCR, yet TCRdb's version contains in-frame clones alone and is incomplete. The repertoire holds about 110,000 clones, roughly 76% seen once, with 5% to 7% in the top ten. The sequenced sample was PBMCs. The receptors here all came from a woman aged 45-60 years in good health and CMV-seropositive. Both conserved end residues are part of each CDR3. The D gene is left open where the match is weak. Size is stated for part of the rows, as once, few or many counts, or as a class when the clone is expanded.

CDR3: CASSLRDEQFF; DNA: TGTGCCAGCAGCCTGAGAGATGAGCAGTTCTTC; size: -; D: -; V: TRBV6-6; J: TRBJ2-1
CDR3: CASSGTPSYEQYF; DNA: TGTGCCAGCAGCGGGACACCCTCCTACGAGCAGTACTTC; size: -; D: -; V: TRBV9; J: TRBJ2-7
CDR3: CASSLFLPIDEDTQYF; DNA: TGTGCCAGCAGCTTATTTCTCCCCATAGATGAAGATACGCAGTATTTT; size: once; D: -; V: TRBV7-8; J: TRBJ2-3
CDR3: CASSGMRGDARTQYF; DNA: TGTGCCAGCAGCGGAATGCGGGGGGACGCCAGGACCCAGTACTTC; size: -; D: TRBD2; V: TRBV7-2; J: TRBJ2-5
CDR3: CASRLDRGFSYGYTF; DNA: TGTGCCAGCAGGCTAGACAGGGGCTTCTCCTATGGCTACACCTTC; size: -; D: TRBD1; V: TRBV6-8; J: TRBJ1-2
CDR3: CASSLLEDYGYTF; DNA: TGTGCCAGCAGCCTATTAGAAGACTATGGCTACACCTTC; size: -; D: -; V: TRBV7-2; J: TRBJ1-2
CDR3: CASSPLRGSSGNTIYF; DNA: TGTGCCAGCTCACCACTACGCGGGAGCTCTGGAAACACCATATATTTT; size: -; D: -; V: TRBV18; J: TRBJ1-3
CDR3: CASSEGRGQSTGELFF; DNA: TGCGCCAGCAGTGAGGGGCGGGGGCAGAGCACCGGGGAGCTGTTTTTT; size: -; D: -; V: TRBV10-1; J: TRBJ2-2
CDR3: CATHSGYEQYF; DNA: TGTGCCACCCACTCCGGTTACGAGCAGTACTTC; size: -; D: -; V: TRBV19; J: TRBJ2-7
CDR3: CASSQDRAGTGELFF; DNA: TGTGCCAGCAGCCAAGATCGGGCGGGTACCGGGGAGCTGTTTTTT; size: once; D: -; V: TRBV4-2; J: TRBJ2-2
CDR3: CATDRGNEQFF; DNA: TGTGCCACAGACCGGGGGAATGAGCAGTTCTTC; size: -; D: -; V: TRBV15; J: TRBJ2-1
CDR3: CASTPRDRLYGYTF; DNA: TGTGCCAGTACCCCTAGGGACAGACTATATGGCTACACCTTC; size: few; D: TRBD1; V: TRBV19; J: TRBJ1-2
CDR3: CASSRGENYGYTF; DNA: TGTGCCAGCAGCAGGGGGGAGAACTATGGCTACACCTTC; size: -; D: TRBD1; V: TRBV6-5; J: TRBJ1-2
CDR3: CASSHAGLEDTQYF; DNA: TGCGCCAGCAGCCACGCGGGACTAGAGGATACGCAGTATTTT; size: -; D: TRBD2; V: TRBV4-1; J: TRBJ2-3
CDR3: CASRLHRDTAEAFF; DNA: TGTGCCAGTAGGCTACACCGGGACACCGCTGAAGCTTTCTTT; size: -; D: -; V: TRBV19; J: TRBJ1-1
CDR3: CASSLFAGGPDGELFF; DNA: TGTGCCAGCAGCTTATTCGCGGGGGGGCCAGACGGGGAGCTGTTTTTT; size: -; D: TRBD2; V: TRBV7-3; J: TRBJ2-2
CDR3: CASSLTPGLAGGLLNIQYF; DNA: TGTGCCAGCAGCTTAACCCCGGGACTAGCGGGGGGGCTGTTAAACATTCAGTACTTC; size: -; D: TRBD2; V: TRBV7-2; J: TRBJ2-4
CDR3: CASSQQGQDEKLFF; DNA: TGTGCCAGCAGCCAACAGGGTCAGGATGAAAAACTGTTTTTT; size: -; D: -; V: TRBV4-2; J: TRBJ1-4
CDR3: CASRNRDRGEQYF; DNA: TGCGCCAGCCGAAACCGGGACAGGGGCGAGCAGTACTTC; size: once; D: TRBD1; V: TRBV5-1; J: TRBJ2-7
CDR3: CAIRSQGAYGYTF; DNA: TGTGCCATCAGATCTCAGGGGGCCTATGGCTACACCTTC; size: -; D: TRBD1; V: TRBV10-3; J: TRBJ1-2
CDR3: CASSGLAGGRADTQYF; DNA: TGTGCCAGCTCAGGTCTGGCGGGGGGGCGTGCAGATACGCAGTATTTT; size: -; D: TRBD2; V: TRBV18; J: TRBJ2-3
CDR3: CASQGQGATGTEAFF; DNA: TGTGCCTCCCAGGGACAGGGGGCGACGGGCACTGAAGCTTTCTTT; size: -; D: TRBD1; V: TRBV5-6; J: TRBJ1-1
CDR3: CATGPREAYEQYF; DNA: TGTGCCACAGGTCCGAGGGAGGCCTACGAGCAGTACTTC; size: -; D: -; V: TRBV19; J: TRBJ2-7
CDR3: CASRRAGGSLSEQYF; DNA: TGTGCCAGTAGACGAGCGGGGGGTTCATTAAGCGAGCAGTACTTC; size: -; D: TRBD2; V: TRBV19; J: TRBJ2-7
CDR3: CASSPPAQTNEKLFF; DNA: TGTGCCAGCTCACCACCGGCACAGACTAATGAAAAACTGTTTTTT; size: -; D: -; V: TRBV18; J: TRBJ1-4
CDR3: CASSARGGIQYF; DNA: TGTGCCAGTAGTGCCAGAGGGGGCATACAGTACTTC; size: -; D: TRBD1; V: TRBV19; J: TRBJ2-7
CDR3: CASSLLFFDSLNTGELFF; DNA: TGTGCCAGCAGCTTGCTATTTTTTGACAGCCTGAACACCGGGGAGCTGTTTTTT; size: -; D: -; V: TRBV5-6; J: TRBJ2-2
CDR3: CASSLIGGSSANYGYTF; DNA: TGTGCCAGCAGTTTAATTGGCGGGTCCTCAGCTAACTATGGCTACACCTTC; size: -; D: -; V: TRBV28; J: TRBJ1-2
CDR3: CASSVVQGATGELFF; DNA: TGTGCCAGCAGCGTAGTACAGGGGGCAACCGGGGAGCTGTTTTTT; size: -; D: TRBD1; V: TRBV9; J: TRBJ2-2
CDR3: CASRSWAGLNTEAFF; DNA: TGTGCCAGCAGATCTTGGGCAGGTTTGAACACTGAAGCTTTCTTT; size: -; D: -; V: TRBV28; J: TRBJ1-1
CDR3: CASSMLGLAGVEFF; DNA: TGTGCCAGTAGTATGCTGGGACTAGCGGGGGTGGAGTTCTTC; size: -; D: TRBD2; V: TRBV19; J: TRBJ2-1
CDR3: CASSLGGHSGELFF; DNA: TGTGCCAGCAGTTTAGGGGGTCATTCCGGGGAGCTGTTTTTT; size: -; D: -; V: TRBV6-1; J: TRBJ2-2
CDR3: CASRKPGTGVDGYTF; DNA: TGTGCCAGCAGGAAACCTGGGACAGGGGTTGATGGCTACACCTTC; size: -; D: TRBD1; V: TRBV27; J: TRBJ1-2
CDR3: CASSGTGSEETQYF; DNA: TGCGCCAGCAGTGGGACAGGGAGCGAGGAGACCCAGTACTTC; size: -; D: TRBD1; V: TRBV10-2; J: TRBJ2-5
CDR3: CASSHQGGALSGANVLTF; DNA: TGTGCCAGCAGCCACCAGGGGGGTGCGCTCTCTGGGGCCAACGTCCTGACTTTC; size: few; D: -; V: TRBV5-8; J: TRBJ2-6
CDR3: CASSYSGTVGSTIYF; DNA: TGTGCCAGCAGCTACTCCGGGACAGTCGGAAGCACCATATATTTT; size: -; D: TRBD1; V: TRBV27; J: TRBJ1-3
CDR3: CSVALGRGPSYEQYF; DNA: TGCAGCGTCGCTTTGGGGCGGGGGCCCTCCTACGAGCAGTACTTC; size: -; D: -; V: TRBV29-1; J: TRBJ2-7
CDR3: CASSLTGGPENEQFF; DNA: TGTGCCAGCAGCTTGACGGGGGGGCCTGAAAATGAGCAGTTCTTC; size: -; D: TRBD2; V: TRBV5-6; J: TRBJ2-1
CDR3: CSVAGTSDGSSYEQYF; DNA: TGCAGCGTTGCGGGGACTAGCGACGGGAGCTCCTACGAGCAGTACTTC; size: -; D: TRBD2; V: TRBV29-1; J: TRBJ2-7
CDR3: CASSGTRGNEKLFF; DNA: TGTGCCAGCTCGGGGACTCGGGGTAATGAAAAACTGTTTTTT; size: -; D: -; V: TRBV18; J: TRBJ1-4
CDR3: CASSLGAGGEQYF; DNA: TGTGCCAGCAGCTTAGGGGCAGGGGGCGAGCAGTACTTC; size: -; D: TRBD1; V: TRBV7-3; J: TRBJ2-7
CDR3: CASSLIPNREAFF; DNA: TGTGCCAGCAGCTTAATTCCTAACAGGGAGGCTTTCTTT; size: few; D: -; V: TRBV7-3; J: TRBJ1-1
CDR3: CASSQSRGQGNTIYF; DNA: TGCGCCAGCAGCCAAAGCAGGGGGCAAGGAAACACCATATATTTT; size: -; D: TRBD1; V: TRBV4-3; J: TRBJ1-3